This T cell receptor beta chain was sequenced for a study of T cell responses to AZD1222 COVID-19 vaccine (dated by TCRdb to about 2021). Some background on the complete study: AZD1222 recipients with second doses at about 4 weeks or about 12 weeks were pooled, because spike-specific TCR depth and breadth did not differ between schedules. TCR sequencing covered 233 trial participants: 207 given two doses of AZD1222 and 26 given two doses of MenACWY control vaccine. Trial participants were enrolled by age into 18-55, 56-69 and 70-plus year subgroups, with approximately 150, 28 and 58 TCR-sequenced participants respectively. What the work shows at the level of the full study, not this receptor alone: A significant rise in spike-specific TCR breadth and depth was observed after two AZD1222 doses relative to day 0 and relative to MenACWY recipients. Only five to seven AZD1222 recipients were SARS-CoV-2 seropositive at baseline, limiting conclusions about previously exposed vaccinees. Because no day 14 peak-response samples were available, the repertoires could be characterized only after the peak T cell response. Nearly half of unique spike-specific TCRs reportedly recognized epitopes outside regions mutated in the B.1.351 and B.1.1.7 variants. Vaccine-associated CD4 TCRs spanned the whole spike protein, with dominant responses in regions 160-218 and 743-854. In the small 56-69-year group, the increase in depth fell short of significance, most likely because of low power. Most participants were white British and females outnumbered males, and the authors suggested that clonal diversity may have been underestimated.

The sample's time point, from its label and the paper: baseline before first vaccination. The vaccinee samples were drawn from two UK trials, COV001 and COV002, one of which was a single-blind randomized controlled phase 2/3 trial testing AZD1222 (ChAdOx1 nCoV-19) in healthy adults. For TCRbeta chain sequencing, PBMC samples were collected from trial participants at day 0 and at day 28 after the second dose. Counted from cysteine to phenylalanine, this CDR3 has 13 amino acids. CDR3 DNA only is kept here, 39 bases in frame from base 1. V loses 5 bases, J loses 0 bases, and the germline ends lie 5 bases apart. According to the germline V gene, CDR1 reads SGHTA and CDR2 reads FQGNSA. In regard to this clone: Its recognized antigen is unknown. No base qualities exist here, and no much larger clone lies one base off it.

The CDR3 regions of human TCRbeta chains were analyzed by immunosequencing. In the original analysis: Repertoire TCRs were matched against a reference library of SARS-CoV-2-specific TCRs generated with the MIRA antigen-specificity platform. Breadth was defined as the fraction of unique TCRs that were SARS-CoV-2-associated, and depth was defined as the fraction of total T cells that were SARS-CoV-2-associated. Using the MIRA data, each spike-specific TCR was mapped to the spike region that the TCR reacts to and placed in a CD4 or CD8 class. Log10-transformed breadth and depth values were compared by one-way ANOVA with Sidak's multiple comparisons tests. As stored in TCRdb, this immuneACCESS dataset retains in-frame rearrangements with V and J assigned. A fraction of the clones does not appear; measured against another copy, unresolved V genes explain less than half of the discrepancy, and the remainder lacks a known reason. V and J calls and clone size are those listed in that table; D and trimming were worked out from the DNA. The sample table holds about 160,000 clones, of which approximately 91% were seen once. Jointly, the top ten make up around 5.5% of the sample.

This TCR derives from an adult in good health. Sequences were derived from peripheral blood, sampled on day 0 of AZD1222 vaccination. The receptor chain draws on TRBV7-2 and TRBJ2-1, with the D gene too uncertain to name. The CDR3 region: CASSPPSYNEQFF. The DNA reads as follows: TGTGCCAGCAGCCCCCCCTCCTACAATGAGCAGTTCTTC.